The text below deals with one TCR beta chain. The CDR3 contains 14 residues. The V end lost 7 bases, the J end lost 3 bases, and 13 bases lay between the germline ends. Germline CDR1 SGHTA, CDR2 FQGNSA. This sample is drawn from a study of blood T cell repertoires in COVID-19. As for the study in general: Material from acute and convalescent COVID-19 was sourced from the United States, Italy and Spain. The cDNA or gDNA used as material had been derived from T cells, B-cell-depleted T cells, or PBMCs.

In the study's own analysis: It was from reference gene primer amplification that nucleated cell counts were estimated. Libraries were prepared by immunoSEQ multiplex PCR; TCRdb keeps only in-frame clonotypes and omits some of them. V and J calls and clone size follow that table, whereas D and trimming were derived from the DNA. The sample lists 150,000 or so clones, approximately 74% occurring once. The chain couples TRBV7-2 to TRBJ2-1; a weak D match, TRBD1 (5 bases). The source material was peripheral blood. The source of this sequence is a woman aged 70-85 years with acute or convalescent COVID-19. CDR3 in amino acids: CASNSGRFYNEQFF. In DNA form, the CDR3 reads TGTGCCAGCAATTCAGGGCGCTTCTACAATGAGCAGTTCTTC.